This paragraph reports one TCR beta chain. Its antigen is currently not known. Base qualities are missing; no much larger clone stands one base away. This record belongs to a study of persistence of HIV-infected CD4 T cells (TCRdb year 2020). As for the study more broadly: Participants had been on suppressive ART for a median of roughly 8 years. Peripheral blood samples of up to roughly 200 mL were taken at multiple time points, with the exception of two participants who underwent leukapheresis at a single time point. Anti-CD3/anti-CD28 stimulation activated a higher proportion of cells, with a lower memory fraction, than antigen stimulation. The study isolated CMV- and HIV-1 Gag-responding CD4+ T cells from ART-treated individuals to examine antigen-driven clonal expansion of HIV-1-infected cells. The clonality of all cells in each sorted population was measured by TCRbeta sequencing, and the clonality of infected cells was measured by proviral sequencing. For the TCR cluster analysis across participants, 8 or 9 participants were included for CMV and six or seven participants for Gag. What the study reported, not specific to this receptor: Because the TCR analyses were done in bulk, restricting them to just the rare CMV-responding cells that actually carried HIV-1 proviruses was not possible. Antigen-responding cells were enriched for expanded CDR3beta sequences that were degenerate, which suggests that CD4+ responses to CMV and Gag underwent convergent selection. TCRbeta richness in CMV- and Gag-responding cells was significantly lower than in anti-CD3/anti-CD28-responding cells; CMV-responding cells had higher oligoclonality than CD3/CD28-stimulated and Gag-responding cells. TCR oligoclonality correlated with proviral oligoclonality within the same sorted populations. The study involved few individuals and tested only a limited range of antigens.

The immunoSEQ hsTCRB assay version 4 in survey mode was used to sequence TCRbeta repertoires from genomic DNA. Genomic DNA was diluted to roughly 9.5 ng/uL, using up to 1 ug per sample for TCRbeta sequencing. The published analysis was carried out like this. Analysis of the TCRbeta data was done in ImmunoSeq Analyzer 3.0, and diversity was computed on productive nucleotide rearrangements. Lower-bound TCR diversity was estimated with the improved Chao index, and clonality with the Gini coefficient using the Immunarch R package. Nucleotide rearrangements that differed but encoded the same CDR3beta amino acid sequence were counted as separate clonotypes. TCRbeta sequences significantly enriched in antigen-responding cells relative to anti-CD3/anti-CD28-activated cells were identified by differential abundance analysis. Using predicted peptide-MHC specificity as the basis, GLIPH2 grouped TCRs into clusters, both for each participant individually and for the merged data sets that combined participants. TCRdb took this table from immuneACCESS and kept in-frame rearrangements with V and J called. Such tables lack part of the clones; where checked against another copy, unresolved V genes explain under half of the gap, and the rest is unexplained. V, J and clone size were drawn from that table, and D and trimming were deduced from the DNA. The sample table shows 40,000 to 55,000 clones, and approximately 90% are seen once. Approximately 3.2% of the sample rests with the top ten.

V and J lose 0 bases and 7 bases, and a span of 7 bases separates them. The germline V gene specifies LGHNA as CDR1 and YSLEER as CDR2. From cysteine to phenylalanine, the CDR3 is 14 amino acids long. The sequence is cut down to CDR3 DNA, 42 bases in frame from base 1. The label giving this sample's treatment or condition can be read as: suppressive antiretroviral therapy. Cells were stimulated with anti-CD3/anti-CD28 magnetic beads as a nonspecific positive control representing the CD4+ T cell repertoire. Responding CD4+ T cells were sorted by upregulation of both CD40 ligand and CD69. HIV-1-infected adults in whom suppressive ART had been started during chronic infection were enrolled as participants. Plasma HIV-1 RNA had been undetectable (below 50 copies/mL) in participants for at least 4 years. To be included, a participant needed positive CMV serology and a CD4+ T cell count above 400 cells/uL. Before stimulation, PBMCs were isolated using density centrifugation and depleted of CD8+ T cells. CD8-depleted PBMCs were stimulated for 18 hours with anti-CD28/CD49d costimulation, CD40-blocking antibody and enfuvirtide to prevent new infections. Sorting was done on either a Beckman Coulter MoFlo Legacy or an XDP sorter, and propidium iodide was used to exclude dead cells. Genomic DNA was extracted with the QIAamp DNA Mini Kit for samples above one million cells, otherwise with the Quick-DNA Microprep Kit.

The chain is encoded by TRBV4-3 joined to TRBJ1-6; the D gene lacks a confident call. The TCR was taken from an adult woman with HIV who was CMV-seropositive. The sample was CD4+ T cells sorted from PBMCs after roughly 20-hour stimulation, taken from a patient who received antiretroviral therapy. Interpreted using the paper, the cell subset or site label stands for: CD40L+CD69+ CD4 T cells responding to anti-CD3/anti-CD28 beads, representing the overall repertoire. CDR3 sequence: CASSQDPENSPLHF. The DNA is as follows: TGCGCCAGCAGCCAAGACCCAGAAAATTCACCCCTCCACTTT.